This is a list of T cell receptor beta chains from one sample in a study of vaccination and CD4 T cells after COVID-19. Antigens for these TCRs are unknown. TCRdb analysed the PCR reads with MiXCR anew, one entry per CDR3 protein. The data show fewer than 12,000 distinct CDR3 sequences, around three fifths seen once. Source material: CD4+ T cells from blood, cultured in vitro. Receptors were obtained from a human donor who had recovered from COVID-19. Both conserved end residues are part of each CDR3. Each record gives: V gene, D gene, J gene, clone size, CDR3 protein, CDR3 DNA. D genes are given only for firm matches. Expanded clones get a size class; other rows say once, few or many, or leave the size out.

>TRBV28|-|TRBJ1-1|-
CASSLRENTEAFF
TGTGCCAGCAGTTTGAGGGAGAACACTGAAGCTTTCTTT
>TRBV27|TRBD1|TRBJ1-6|few
CASSQRGTGWNSPLHF
TGTGCCAGCAGCCAAAGAGGGACAGGGTGGAATTCACCCCTCCACTTT
>TRBV20-1|-|TRBJ2-3|-
CSARGQAASDTQYF
TGCAGTGCTAGAGGACAGGCAGCCTCAGATACGCAGTATTTT
>TRBV28|TRBD1|TRBJ2-3|-
CASSPGTGSRVAADTQYF
TGTGCCAGCAGTCCAGGGACAGGGTCGCGTGTCGCTGCGGATACGCAGTATTTT
>TRBV6-1|-|TRBJ1-1|-
CASSEYRTLTEAFF
TGTGCCAGCAGTGAATATCGGACATTGACTGAAGCTTTCTTT
>TRBV7-8|-|TRBJ1-1|-
CASSVENTEAFF
TGTGCCAGCAGCGTAGAGAACACTGAAGCTTTCTTT
>TRBV7-9|-|TRBJ1-6|-
CASTLGDHNSPLHF
TGTGCCAGCACCCTAGGGGACCATAATTCACCCCTCCACTTT
>TRBV4-1|-|TRBJ1-1|-
CASSHRPVRNTEAFF
TGCGCCAGCAGCCACCGGCCCGTGCGGAACACTGAAGCTTTCTTT
>TRBV15|TRBD1|TRBJ2-2|-
CATREDRENTGELFF
TGTGCCACCAGGGAGGACAGGGAGAACACCGGGGAGCTGTTTTTT
>TRBV10-1|-|TRBJ2-1|-
CASSGQLYNEQFF
TGCGCCAGCAGTGGACAACTGTACAATGAGCAGTTCTTC
>TRBV19|TRBD2|TRBJ2-1|once
CASSLRLADYNEQFF
TGTGCCAGTAGTCTACGACTAGCGGACTACAATGAGCAGTTCTTC
>TRBV4-1|-|TRBJ2-1|-
CASTPGHRSYNEQFF
TGCGCCAGCACCCCGGGACACCGCTCCTACAATGAGCAGTTCTTC
>TRBV12-3/TRBV12-4|TRBD1|TRBJ1-1|-
CASRWTGVVNTEAFF
TGTGCCAGCAGATGGACAGGGGTTGTGAACACTGAAGCTTTCTTT
>TRBV6-1|-|TRBJ2-5|-
CASRQGGIRETQYF
TGTGCCAGCAGGCAGGGGGGGATCAGAGAGACCCAGTACTTC
>TRBV10-2|TRBD2|TRBJ2-3|-
CASSFSGVNTDTQYF
TGCGCCAGCAGTTTTAGCGGGGTGAACACAGATACGCAGTATTTT
>TRBV15|-|TRBJ2-2|few
CATSEKRTVAGELFF
TGTGCCACCAGCGAAAAGAGGACGGTTGCGGGGGAGCTGTTTTTT
>TRBV7-2|-|TRBJ1-4|-
CASSLGGQLNEKLFF
TGTGCCAGCAGCTTAGGGGGCCAACTCAATGAAAAACTGTTTTTT
>TRBV20-1|TRBD1|TRBJ1-1|-
CSAPDRSAEAFF
TGCAGTGCCCCGGACAGGTCGGCTGAAGCTTTCTTT
>TRBV11-3|-|TRBJ1-1|few
CASSLRTLNTEAFF
TGTGCCAGCAGCCTACGGACACTGAACACTGAAGCTTTCTTT
>TRBV30|TRBD1|TRBJ1-2|-
CAWSPLGGWDRGRLGYGYTF
TGTGCCTGGAGTCCCCTTGGGGGGTGGGACAGGGGGCGGTTAGGCTATGGCTACACCTTC
>TRBV27|TRBD2|TRBJ2-1|-
CASSQLAGVGNEQFF
TGTGCCAGCAGCCAACTAGCGGGAGTTGGCAATGAGCAGTTCTTC
>TRBV5-5|TRBD2|TRBJ2-3|once
CASSLAGGSSTDTQYF
TGTGCCAGCAGCTTGGCGGGGGGATCTAGCACAGATACGCAGTATTTT
>TRBV7-2|-|TRBJ2-7|few
CASSITGQISYEQYF
TGTGCCAGCAGCATTACCGGGCAGATCTCCTACGAGCAGTACTTC
>TRBV2|-|TRBJ2-5|-
CASNLRTQETQYF
TGTGCCAGCAACCTCCGGACCCAGGAGACCCAGTACTTC
>TRBV20-1|TRBD2|TRBJ2-7|-
CSAGLSGRTYEQYF
TGCAGTGCTGGCCTTAGCGGGAGAACCTACGAGCAGTACTTC
>TRBV7-7|-|TRBJ2-5|-
CASSFGVGETQYF
TGTGCCAGCAGCTTTGGGGTAGGGGAGACCCAGTACTTC
>TRBV11-3|-|TRBJ1-2|few
CASSQGHYGYTF
TGTGCCAGCAGCCAAGGTCACTATGGCTACACCTTC
>TRBV6-1|-|TRBJ1-5|-
CASIAPYSNQPQHF
TGTGCCAGCATCGCACCCTATAGCAATCAGCCCCAGCATTTT
>TRBV19|TRBD1|TRBJ1-2|-
CASTKTGTYGYTF
TGTGCCAGTACTAAGACAGGGACCTATGGCTACACCTTC
>TRBV6-1|-|TRBJ1-1|-
CASIGGRGGEAFF
TGTGCCAGCATCGGGGGGCGGGGAGGTGAAGCTTTCTTT
>TRBV30|-|TRBJ1-1|-
CAWSIMGSANTEAFF
TGTGCCTGGAGTATTATGGGTTCAGCGAACACTGAAGCTTTCTTT
>TRBV7-3|-|TRBJ2-6|-
CASSLKETVSGANVLTF
TGTGCCAGCAGCTTAAAGGAGACAGTCTCTGGGGCCAACGTCCTGACTTTC
>TRBV21-1|-|TRBJ1-1|-
CASSKGTGGRNTEAFF
TGTGCCAGCAGCAAAGGGACAGGGGGCAGGAACACTGAAGCTTTCTTT
>TRBV6-1|-|TRBJ1-6|few
CASRQDSNSPLHF
TGTGCCAGCAGGCAGGACAGTAATTCACCCCTCCACTTT
>TRBV28|TRBD2|TRBJ2-1|-
CASSRLGLAGTSAIEQFF
TGTGCCAGCAGTCGTCTGGGACTAGCGGGAACTTCGGCCATTGAGCAGTTCTTC
>TRBV27|-|TRBJ1-1|-
CASSNTGGVGGTEAFF
TGTGCCAGCAGTAACACCGGGGGCGTGGGGGGCACTGAAGCTTTCTTT
>TRBV28|-|TRBJ1-2|-
CASTPAPGVGYGYTF
TGTGCCAGCACCCCTGCCCCAGGGGTGGGCTATGGCTACACCTTC
>TRBV30|-|TRBJ1-2|-
CAWTRGRGGRYGYTF
TGTGCCTGGACCAGGGGCCGGGGGGGACGATATGGCTACACCTTC
>TRBV9|-|TRBJ2-3|-
CASSVKGTDTQYF
TGTGCCAGCAGCGTAAAGGGCACAGATACGCAGTATTTT
>TRBV20-1|TRBD1|TRBJ2-5|once
CSASRDSQGTQYF
TGCAGTGCTTCAAGGGACAGTCAGGGGACCCAGTACTTC
>TRBV6-2/TRBV6-3|-|TRBJ1-3|-
CASSHGESGNTIYF
TGTGCCAGCAGTCACGGAGAATCTGGAAACACCATATATTTT
>TRBV30|-|TRBJ1-1|-
CAWSPLRLRHSANTEAFF
TGTGCCTGGAGCCCCCTTCGCCTAAGGCACTCAGCGAACACTGAAGCTTTCTTT
>TRBV25-1|-|TRBJ2-3|-
CASSGKNTQYF
TGTGCCAGCAGTGGGAAGAATACGCAGTATTTT
>TRBV2|-|TRBJ2-2|medium-sized
CASSEGGTGELFF
TGTGCCAGCAGTGAAGGCGGGACCGGGGAGCTGTTTTTT
>TRBV20-1|-|TRBJ2-2|few
CSARVGGTGELFF
TGCAGTGCTAGAGTGGGCGGCACCGGGGAGCTGTTTTTT
>TRBV6-1|TRBD1|TRBJ1-5|-
CASRGQGHNQPQHF
TGTGCCAGCAGGGGACAGGGGCACAATCAGCCCCAGCATTTT
>TRBV27|TRBD2|TRBJ2-3|few
CASQLTSGGTDTQYF
TGTGCCAGCCAATTGACTAGCGGGGGCACAGATACGCAGTATTTT
>TRBV7-2|TRBD1|TRBJ1-2|-
CASTPLGTGGAGGYTF
TGTGCCAGCACCCCCCTCGGGACAGGGGGCGCGGGTGGCTACACCTTC
>TRBV5-8|TRBD1|TRBJ1-2|-
CASSFITGQGHGYTF
TGTGCCAGCAGCTTCATAACGGGACAGGGACATGGCTACACCTTC
>TRBV6-2/TRBV6-3|-|TRBJ2-3|few
CASSYPRGAVTDTQYF
TGTGCCAGCAGTTACCCTAGGGGGGCCGTCACAGATACGCAGTATTTT
>TRBV20-1|-|TRBJ2-1|-
CSASQVDNEQFF
TGCAGTGCTAGCCAGGTTGACAATGAGCAGTTCTTC
>TRBV10-3|-|TRBJ2-5|-
CAIRPDRQETQYF
TGTGCCATCAGGCCGGACAGACAAGAGACCCAGTACTTC
>TRBV7-8|-|TRBJ1-2|-
CASSLRGGRYGYTF
TGTGCCAGCAGCTTGCGGGGGGGGAGGTATGGCTACACCTTC
>TRBV6-2/TRBV6-3|-|TRBJ2-1|-
CASSYSGVEQFF
TGTGCCAGCAGTTACTCCGGCGTTGAGCAGTTCTTC
>TRBV6-1|-|TRBJ2-7|-
CASSEGGSPRYEQYF
TGTGCCAGCAGTGAAGGAGGCAGCCCCCGGTACGAGCAGTACTTC
>TRBV15|-|TRBJ2-1|few
CATSSRLSAGNEQFF
TGTGCCACCAGCTCCCGACTGTCCGCTGGGAATGAGCAGTTCTTC